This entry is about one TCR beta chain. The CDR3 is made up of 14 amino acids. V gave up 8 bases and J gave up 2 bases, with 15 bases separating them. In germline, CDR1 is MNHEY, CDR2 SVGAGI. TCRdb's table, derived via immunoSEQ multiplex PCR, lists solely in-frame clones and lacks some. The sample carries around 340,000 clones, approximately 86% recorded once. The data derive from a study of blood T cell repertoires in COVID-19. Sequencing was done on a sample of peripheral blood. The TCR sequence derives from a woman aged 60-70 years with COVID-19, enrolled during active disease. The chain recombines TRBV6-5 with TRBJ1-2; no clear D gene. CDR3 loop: CASGKATGNYGYTF. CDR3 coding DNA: TGTGCCAGCGGGAAGGCAACGGGGAACTATGGCTACACCTTC.